The clone carrying this TCR beta chain has a handful of counts. CDR1 is SGHDN and CDR2 is FVKESK in the germline V gene. This CDR3 comprises 21 residues. With V trimmed by 4 bases and J by 3 bases, 20 bases remained unmatched. Here immunoSEQ multiplex PCR was the method, and the copy in TCRdb shows in-frame clones only, minus some. The sample consists of 9,500 to 12,000 clones, about 86% of them appearing once. This sample is drawn from a study of OX40 agonist ivuxolimab in advanced cancers. V gene TRBV14 combines with J gene TRBJ2-6, with 8 bases that match TRBD2. Sequencing was performed on CD4+ or CD8+ T cells sorted from blood, taken in a trial of the OX40 agonist ivuxolimab. This TCR was sampled from an adult with an advanced solid tumor such as melanoma, head and neck, liver or kidney cancer. CDR3 sequence: CASSLATFGLAPSRGANVLTF. The CDR3 nucleotides are TGTGCCAGCAGCCTAGCTACCTTCGGACTAGCTCCGAGTCGTGGGGCCAACGTCCTGACTTTC.